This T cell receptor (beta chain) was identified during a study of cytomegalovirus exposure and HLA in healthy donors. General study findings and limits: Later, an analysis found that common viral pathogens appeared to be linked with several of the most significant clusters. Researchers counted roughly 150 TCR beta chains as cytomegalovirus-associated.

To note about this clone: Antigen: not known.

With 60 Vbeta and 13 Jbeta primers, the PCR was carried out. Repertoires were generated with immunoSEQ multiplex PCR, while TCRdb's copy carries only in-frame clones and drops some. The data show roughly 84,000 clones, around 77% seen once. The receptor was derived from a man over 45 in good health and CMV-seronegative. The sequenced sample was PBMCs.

CDR3 sequence (DNA): TGTGCCAGCAGCTTAGATGGGGGGTGGATTGGTGGCTACACCTTC. Translating gives CASSLDGGWIGGYTF. The chain carries TRBV11-2 and TRBJ1-2; weak D call: TRBD1 (5 bases). The CDR3 is made up of 15 amino acids. V was shortened by 0 bases and J by 7 bases, with 15 bases between the two germline ends. Germline-derived CDR1 and CDR2 are SGHAT and FQNNGV. Full variable domain (missing parts from reference TRBV11-2 and TRBJ1-2): EAGVAQSPRYKIIEKRQSVAFWCNPISGHATLYWYQQILGQGPKLLIQFQNNGVVDDSQLPKDRFSAERLKGVDSTLKIQPAKLEDSAVYLCASSLDGGWIGGYTFGSGTRLTVV.